A single sample gave rise to the 24 T cell receptor beta chains below, sequenced in a study of T cell changes during pregnancy in multiple sclerosis. Sequenced by immunoSEQ multiplex PCR; TCRdb stores in-frame clones only, minus some. The top ten hold 3.2% of the sample, which has about 60,000 clones, about 94% seen once. Specimen: CD8+ T cells from peripheral blood mononuclear cells, collected in the second trimester of pregnancy. These receptors were obtained from a female donor with multiple sclerosis, enrolled in a pregnancy study.

The chain is built from TRBV5-1 and TRBJ2-3, with 10 bases lining up with TRBD1. Germline trimming cut 4 bases from V and 5 bases from J; bases unmatched to any gene: 13. CDR1 is SGHRS, CDR2 YFSETQ, per germline. The CDR3 spans 17 residues. In DNA form, the CDR3 reads TGCGCCAGCAGCCCAGCCCTTAGAGACAGGGGGCAAGATACGCAGTATTTT. Its translation is CASSPALRDRGQDTQYF.

The rearrangement links TRBV19 to TRBJ2-7; 12 positions agree with TRBD2. CDR1 LNHDA and CDR2 SQIVND come from the germline V gene (reference sequence). This CDR3 spans 14 amino acids. J was trimmed by 4 bases and V by 3 bases; bases with no gene match: 1. The chain's CDR3 is CASSMGLAGYEQYF. The CDR3 DNA sequence: TGTGCCAGTAGTATGGGACTAGCGGGTTACGAGCAGTACTTC.

The genes are TRBV7-9 and TRBJ2-3, with 10 bases fitting TRBD2. With 5 bases clipped from V and 7 bases from J, the junction kept 9 bases outside the gene matches. In germline, CDR1 is SEHNR, CDR2 FQNEAQ (reference sequence). This CDR3 has 15 amino acids. The CDR3 sequence is CASSPSGSGGNTQYF. In DNA, the CDR3 is TGTGCCAGCAGCCCTAGCGGGAGCGGGGGGAATACGCAGTATTTT.

V and J are TRBV5-8 and TRBJ2-5, with 8 bases identical to TRBD2. Germline loops: CDR1 SGHTS, CDR2 YDEGEE. Unmatched junction bases numbered 6, after V lost 1 base and J lost 1 base. CDR3 length equals 16 residues. The CDR3 DNA is TGTGCCAGCAGCTTGCGAACTAGCGGAGTCCAAGAGACCCAGTACTTC. Translating gives CASSLRTSGVQETQYF.

This chain connects TRBV6-5 to TRBJ1-5; a weak D match, TRBD1 (6 bases). V lost 0 bases to trimming and J lost 5 bases, with 8 bases between them. CDR1 MNHEY and CDR2 SVGAGI come from the germline V gene. The CDR3 has 14 amino acids. CDR3 loop: CASSYSSGDQPQHF. The CDR3 DNA reads as TGTGCCAGCAGTTACTCGTCAGGGGATCAGCCCCAGCATTTT.

This chain connects TRBV27 to TRBJ2-7, with unresolved D. The V end lost 4 bases, the J end lost 3 bases, and 10 bases lay between the germline ends. The CDR3 length is 13 residues. Germline V gene data show CDR1 as MNHEY and CDR2 as SMNVEV (reference sequence). CDR3 region: CASSWASGYEQYF. DNA for the CDR3: TGTGCCAGCAGTTGGGCGTCTGGCTACGAGCAGTACTTC.

The chain is built from TRBV7-6 and TRBJ1-1; D is unclear. The CDR3 runs to 12 residues. Germline V CDR1 and CDR2: SGHVS, FNYEAQ. The ends were cut back, 7 bases at V and 4 bases at J, with 10 bases in the middle. The CDR3 here is CASTQYGTEAFF. CDR3 DNA: TGTGCCAGCACCCAATACGGCACTGAAGCTTTCTTT.

V usage is TRBV11-2 and J usage is TRBJ1-5; a possible D gene is TRBD1 (5 bases). The V and J ends lost 5 bases and 7 bases respectively, with 18 bases between them. CDR1 and CDR2 (germline): SGHAT, FQNNGV. The CDR3 loop spans 15 amino acids. The CDR3 nucleotides are TGTGCCAGCAGCCCAGGGTTTGGGTTCAGCCAGCCCCAGCATTTT. Its translation is CASSPGFGFSQPQHF.

The chain carries TRBV15 and TRBJ2-1; unclear D gene. CDR1 LNHNV and CDR2 YYDKDF come from the germline V gene (reference sequence). The CDR3 has 17 residues. V gave up 1 base and J gave up 0 bases, with 13 bases separating them. The CDR3 DNA reads as TGTGCCACCAGCAGAGGGAGAGGCCCGAGCTCCTACAATGAGCAGTTCTTC. Protein: CATSRGRGPSSYNEQFF. The variable domain in full, completed from reference TRBV15 and TRBJ2-1, reads DAMVIQNPRYQVTQFGKPVTLSCSQTLNHNVMYWYQQKSSQAPKLLFHYYDKDFNNEADTPDNFQSRRPNTSFCFLDIRSPGLGDTAMYLCATSRGRGPSSYNEQFFGPGTRLTVL.

The chain has TRBV18 and TRBJ2-1; 9 nucleotides line up with TRBD1. Germline loops: CDR1 KGHSH, CDR2 LQKENI. Trimming cost V 6 bases and J 5 bases; bases outside gene matches: 8. The CDR3 runs to 15 residues. The CDR3 loop reads CASSRPGQGNNEQFF. The CDR3 nucleotides read TGTGCCAGCTCTCGACCGGGACAGGGAAACAATGAGCAGTTCTTC.

The rearrangement links TRBV6-5 to TRBJ2-1; 8 bases are a match to TRBD1. V shed 6 bases, J shed 3 bases, and the junction held 4 bases outside the gene matches. This CDR3 spans 14 amino acids. In germline, CDR1 is MNHEY, CDR2 SVGAGI. CDR3 bases: TGTGCCAGCAGACCCGGGACAGGCTACAATGAGCAGTTCTTC. Its protein is CASRPGTGYNEQFF.

This rearrangement joins TRBV27 to TRBJ1-1; D gene ambiguous. The germline CDR1 and CDR2 sequences are MNHEY and SMNVEV (reference sequence). The CDR3 extends over 14 amino acids. The V end lost 2 bases, the J end lost 5 bases, and 12 bases lay between the germline ends. CDR3: CASSLLPGGTEAFF. The CDR3, as DNA: TGTGCCAGCAGTTTACTCCCGGGAGGGACTGAAGCTTTCTTT.

The chain couples TRBV6-5 to TRBJ2-2; D perhaps matches TRBD1 (6 bases). The CDR3 spans 13 residues. Trimming removed 5 bases at V and 6 bases at J, with 10 bases between. Germline assignment: CDR1 MNHEY and CDR2 SVGAGI. The CDR3 region is CASSPGQSGELFF. The DNA of the CDR3 is TGTGCCAGCAGTCCCGGACAGTCCGGGGAGCTGTTTTTT.

J is TRBJ2-7 and V is TRBV5-6, with D possibly TRBD2 on 5 matching bases. The V gene lost 0 bases and the J gene lost 7 bases, with 17 bases spanning the gap. Germline CDR1 and CDR2: SGHDT and YYEEEE. CDR3 length equals 15 residues. This CDR3 reads CASSLAALATREQYF. In DNA form, the CDR3 reads TGTGCCAGCAGCTTGGCAGCCCTAGCCACCCGGGAGCAGTACTTC.

J is TRBJ2-1 and V is TRBV28, with D perhaps TRBD1 (5 bases). There are 16 residues in the CDR3. Trimming took off 6 bases at V and 0 bases at J, with 15 bases between the two ends. Per germline, CDR1 MDHEN and CDR2 SYDVKM. This chain's CDR3 is CASRPTQGLSYNEQFF. The CDR3 DNA reads TGTGCCAGCAGACCTACTCAGGGCCTCTCCTACAATGAGCAGTTCTTC.

This sequence joins TRBV27 and TRBJ2-1; the D gene is possibly TRBD1 (5 bases). The CDR3 loop spans 13 amino acids. CDR1 and CDR2 (germline): MNHEY, SMNVEV (reference sequence). V dropped 6 bases and J dropped 6 bases, with 12 bases sitting between them. The DNA of the CDR3 is TGTGCCAGCAGCCAGGGTTACCTCAATGAGCAGTTCTTC. Protein: CASSQGYLNEQFF.

CDR3 amino acids: CASRERTGTYEQYF. The CDR3 DNA sequence: TGTGCCAGCAGAGAAAGGACAGGGACCTACGAGCAGTACTTC. The rearrangement links TRBV11-2 to TRBJ2-7; 8 positions match TRBD1. The CDR3 runs to 14 residues. Germline V lookup: CDR1 SGHAT, CDR2 FQNNGV. The V gene end was trimmed by 6 bases and the J gene end by 2 bases; junction bases not matched to a gene: 6.

This clone showed up just once. This chain connects TRBV27 to TRBJ1-1; D not certain. The CDR3 spans 15 residues. The V gene's germline CDR1 is MNHEY and CDR2 SMNVEV (reference sequence). The V and J ends lost 6 bases and 1 base respectively, with 15 bases between them. The CDR3 bases are TGTGCCAGCAGAGACCTCAGACGGAGGAACACTGAAGCTTTCTTT. It encodes CASRDLRRRNTEAFF.

This clone was observed a few times. The CDR3 DNA follows: TGTGCCAGCAGCCAAGCACTAGCGGGAGGCACCTACGAGCAGTACTTC. This sequence encodes CASSQALAGGTYEQYF. The rearrangement joins TRBV4-2 to TRBJ2-7; TRBD2 agrees at 12 bases. V was clipped by 1 base and J by 2 bases; unmatched bases: 3. There are 16 residues in the CDR3. Germline values: CDR1 LGHNA, CDR2 YNFKEQ.

This chain uses TRBV27 with TRBJ2-2; D possibly corresponds to TRBD1 (5 bases). There are 14 residues in the CDR3. Germline assignment: CDR1 MNHEY and CDR2 SMNVEV (reference sequence). The V gene lost 5 bases and the J gene lost 6 bases, with 13 bases spanning the gap. The CDR3: CASSSRVPSGELFF. The CDR3 DNA follows: TGTGCCAGCAGTAGCAGGGTCCCGTCCGGGGAGCTGTTTTTT.

V usage is TRBV4-1 and J usage is TRBJ1-2, with 11 bases fitting TRBD1. The germline CDR1 and CDR2 sequences are MGHRA and YSYEKL. There are 15 residues in the CDR3. Trimming took 2 bases from V and 3 from J; bases not matched to a gene: 2. The CDR3 DNA reads as TGCGCCAGCAGCCAATCGGGACAGGGGGACTATGGCTACACCTTC. Protein product: CASSQSGQGDYGYTF.

The chain couples TRBV4-1 to TRBJ2-1, with TRBD2 matching 9 bases. The trim removed 3 bases at V and 2 bases at J, leaving 5 bases unmatched. The CDR3 extends over 16 amino acids. Germline assignment: CDR1 MGHRA and CDR2 YSYEKL. CDR3: CASSHSSGNAYNEQFF. The CDR3 bases are TGCGCCAGCAGCCACTCTAGCGGGAACGCCTACAATGAGCAGTTCTTC.

The J gene is TRBJ2-3, the V gene TRBV27; 7 bases are a match to TRBD1. The ends lost 3 bases at V and 0 bases at J; junction bases unmatched: 3. CDR1 is MNHEY, CDR2 SMNVEV, per germline (reference sequence). CDR3 length equals 15 residues. CDR3 sequence reads: CASSFSQGSTDTQYF. The CDR3 nucleotides are TGTGCCAGCAGTTTTTCACAGGGGAGCACAGATACGCAGTATTTT.

V and J are TRBV2 and TRBJ2-5; TRBD1 aligns across 7 bases. Germline CDR1 SNHLY, CDR2 FYNNEI. This CDR3 is 15 amino acids long. With V trimmed by 6 bases and J by 3 bases, 10 bases remained unmatched. The CDR3 spells CASRDWDSPKETQYF. CDR3 coding DNA: TGTGCCAGCAGGGACTGGGACAGCCCTAAAGAGACCCAGTACTTC.